This T cell receptor (beta chain) was retrieved from a study of technical replicates of blood from a few donors. This CDR3 contains 16 residues. Between the trimmed V and J ends, which lost 5 bases and 0 bases, there was a span of 15 bases. The germline CDR1 and CDR2 sequences are KGHSH and LQKENI. The protocol was immunoSEQ multiplex PCR, while the TCRdb copy is restricted to in-frame clones and leaves out a portion. The data contain around 65,000 clones, around nine tenths of them seen just once; the ten biggest clones take up 3.5% to 5%. Sequencing used PBMCs. The sequence was obtained from a human donor in good health. Some clones in this sample may be carry-over from other donors' samples. The V and J genes are TRBV18 and TRBJ2-3; no clear D. CDR3 nucleotides: TGTGCCAGCTCATCGACAAGTGGGTTTAGCACAGATACGCAGTATTTT. Translating gives CASSSTSGFSTDTQYF.